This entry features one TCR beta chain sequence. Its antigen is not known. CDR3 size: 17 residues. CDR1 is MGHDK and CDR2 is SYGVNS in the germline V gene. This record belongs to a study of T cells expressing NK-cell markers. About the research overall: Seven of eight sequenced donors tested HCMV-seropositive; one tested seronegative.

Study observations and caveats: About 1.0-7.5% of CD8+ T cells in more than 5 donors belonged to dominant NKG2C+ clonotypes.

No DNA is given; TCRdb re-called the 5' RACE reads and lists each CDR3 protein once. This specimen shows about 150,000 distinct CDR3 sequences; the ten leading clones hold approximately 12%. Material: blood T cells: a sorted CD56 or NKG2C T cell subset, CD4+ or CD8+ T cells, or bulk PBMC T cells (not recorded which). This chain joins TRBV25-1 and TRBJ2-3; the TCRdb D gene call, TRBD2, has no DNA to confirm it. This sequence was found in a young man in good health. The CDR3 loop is CASGLAGGFLSTDTQYF.